The rows below give T cell receptor beta chains drawn from one sample of a study of shared clonotypes between healthy human individuals. The data were produced by immunoSEQ multiplex PCR, yet TCRdb's version contains in-frame clones alone and is incomplete. The table has some 2 million clones, around 96% seen once. Sequenced sample: naive CD8+ T cells sorted from blood. The receptors were gathered from a man aged 18 to 30 in good health. The CDR3 runs from the conserved cysteine through the conserved F or W. The order of the fields is D gene, CDR3 length, J gene, V gene, CDR3 protein, CDR3 DNA. The D gene is left open where the match is weak.

>.|15|TRBJ2-1|TRBV7-6
CASSPASGSYNEQFF
TGTGCCAGCAGCCCAGCGAGCGGTTCCTACAATGAGCAGTTCTTC
>.|15|TRBJ1-5|TRBV7-2
CASSLGESGNQPQHF
TGTGCCAGCAGCCTAGGGGAATCTGGCAATCAGCCCCAGCATTTT
>.|14|TRBJ2-7|TRBV6-1
CASSEWVGVYEQYF
TGTGCCAGCAGTGAATGGGTAGGGGTATACGAGCAGTACTTC
>.|13|TRBJ2-1|TRBV11-2
CASSFRGNNEQFF
TGTGCCAGCAGCTTTCGAGGGAACAATGAGCAGTTCTTC
>.|13|TRBJ2-3|TRBV30
CAWSVGGSDTQYF
TGTGCCTGGAGTGTGGGAGGCTCAGATACGCAGTATTTT
>.|13|TRBJ2-3|TRBV5-1
CASALEVGDTQYF
TGCGCCAGCGCTCTGGAGGTAGGAGATACGCAGTATTTT
>.|13|TRBJ2-3|TRBV7-2
CASSLPGTDTQYF
TGTGCCAGCAGCTTACCAGGCACAGATACGCAGTATTTT
>TRBD1|12|TRBJ2-5|TRBV30
CAWTYRGETQYF
TGTGCCTGGACCTACAGGGGAGAGACCCAGTACTTC
>TRBD2|13|TRBJ2-1|TRBV9
CASSGSGGDEQFF
TGTGCCAGCAGCGGTAGCGGGGGTGATGAGCAGTTCTTC
>.|13|TRBJ2-7|TRBV29-1
CSVVFEYNYEQYF
TGCAGCGTTGTCTTCGAGTACAACTACGAGCAGTACTTC
>.|13|TRBJ2-2|TRBV29-1
CSVGRPNTGELFF
TGCAGCGTTGGTCGGCCGAACACCGGGGAGCTGTTTTTT
>.|13|TRBJ1-4|TRBV6-5
CASSYGIHTALFF
TGTGCCAGCAGTTACGGGATCCACACGGCACTGTTTTTT
>.|16|TRBJ1-2|TRBV27
CASSLSVRGQNYGYTF
TGTGCCAGCAGTTTAAGTGTCCGGGGGCAAAACTATGGCTACACCTTC
>.|17|TRBJ1-1|TRBV11-3
CASSLDPPGGVYTEAFF
TGTGCCAGCAGCTTAGATCCTCCGGGAGGGGTATATACTGAAGCTTTCTTT
>.|14|TRBJ1-2|TRBV4-1
CASSQEAVVYGYTF
TGCGCCAGCAGCCAAGAAGCAGTCGTCTATGGCTACACCTTC
>.|14|TRBJ1-4|TRBV27
CASSLFGGREKLFF
TGTGCCAGCAGTTTATTCGGGGGGAGAGAAAAACTGTTTTTT
>.|13|TRBJ2-1|TRBV6-1
CASSEGGVNEQFF
TGTGCCAGCAGTGAAGGGGGGGTAAATGAGCAGTTCTTC